The 17 T cell receptor beta chains below come from one sample, sequenced in a study of blood T cell repertoires in COVID-19. Here immunoSEQ multiplex PCR was the method, and the copy in TCRdb shows in-frame clones only, minus some. The sample shows about 490,000 clones, 80% to 90% of them seen only once. Sequenced material: peripheral blood. The source is a human donor in a cohort sampled during active COVID-19.

Only a few counts were recorded for this clone. The chain couples TRBV19 to TRBJ1-5, with 10 bases aligning to TRBD1. Germline lookup yields CDR1 LNHDA and CDR2 SQIVND (reference sequence). The CDR3 runs to 14 residues. V lost 6 bases to trimming and J lost 3 bases; unmatched junction nucleotides: 2. The CDR3 spells CASRGTGANQPQHF. CDR3 coding DNA: TGTGCCAGTAGAGGGACAGGGGCCAATCAGCCCCAGCATTTT.

This rearrangement joins TRBV18 to TRBJ2-1; 7 bases match TRBD2. The junction had 11 bases not matched to a gene; V was cut back by 3 bases and J by 9 bases. CDR3 length: 15 amino acids. Germline V gene data show CDR1 as KGHSH and CDR2 as LQKENI. CDR3 in amino acids: CASSPLAAGIGEQFF. As DNA, the CDR3 is TGTGCCAGCTCACCCCTAGCGGCGGGGATCGGTGAGCAGTTCTTC. Using reference TRBV18 and TRBJ2-1 for the parts outside the CDR3, the full variable domain is NAGVMQNPRHLVRRRGQEARLRCSPMKGHSHVYWYRQLPEEGLKFMVYLQKENIIDESGMPKERFSAEFPKEGPSILRIQQVVRGDSAAYFCASSPLAAGIGEQFFGPGTRLTVL.

The CDR3 DNA reads TGTGCCAGCAGCCAAGAGTCTCTAGCGGGAGGGGGGTACGCCAAAAACATTCAGTACTTC. Amino acids: CASSQESLAGGGYAKNIQYF. The rearrangement links TRBV3-1 (or the pseudogene TRBV3-2) to TRBJ2-4; 12 bases align to TRBD2. Germline V gene data show CDR1 as LGHDT and CDR2 as YNNKEL (reference sequence). The CDR3 covers 20 residues. V was pared by 0 bases and J by 1 base, with 10 bases of the junction left unmatched.

The genes are TRBV15 and TRBJ1-5; D is ambiguous. CDR3 length equals 14 residues. CDR1 and CDR2 from the germline V gene are LNHNV and YYDKDF (reference sequence). V was clipped by 0 bases and J by 3 bases, with 6 bases between them. This CDR3 reads CATSRDLFNQPQHF. Written as DNA, the CDR3 is TGTGCCACCAGCAGAGATCTTTTCAATCAGCCCCAGCATTTT. Filled out from reference TRBV15 and TRBJ1-5, the complete variable domain reads DAMVIQNPRYQVTQFGKPVTLSCSQTLNHNVMYWYQQKSSQAPKLLFHYYDKDFNNEADTPDNFQSRRPNTSFCFLDIRSPGLGDTAMYLCATSRDLFNQPQHFGDGTRLSIL.

The rearrangement joins TRBV28 to TRBJ2-1; 10 bases align to TRBD2. V gave up 5 bases and J gave up 4 bases; unmatched junction bases: 17. The germline gives CDR1 MDHEN, CDR2 SYDVKM. The CDR3 has 19 amino acids. This chain's CDR3 is CASSLYGTEAGGSYNEQFF. The CDR3 region has the DNA TGTGCCAGCAGTCTTTACGGGACTGAAGCGGGAGGGTCGTACAATGAGCAGTTCTTC.

This clone was recorded a few times. CDR3 nucleotides: TGTGCCAGCAGCCATACTAGCGGGACAGATACGCAGTATTTT. Its translation is CASSHTSGTDTQYF. This chain joins TRBV7-3 and TRBJ2-3; the match to TRBD2 covers 9 bases. J was trimmed by 3 bases and V by 5 bases; bases with no gene match: 3. This CDR3 has 14 residues. Germline V gene data show CDR1 as SGHTA and CDR2 as FQGTGA.

The gene calls are TRBV5-1 and TRBJ2-7, with D perhaps TRBD2 (6 bases). Trimming took off 5 bases at V and 4 bases at J, with 13 bases between the two ends. The CDR3 extends over 13 amino acids. Germline CDR1 reads SGHRS; CDR2 reads YFSETQ. The CDR3 coding sequence is TGCGCCAGCAGAACGACCGGGGGTTACGAGCAGTACTTC. Encoded protein: CASRTTGGYEQYF.

With regard to this clone: A read error may account for a junction end that differs from germline. The gene calls are TRBV7-7 and TRBJ2-7; the D gene is possibly TRBD2 (7 bases). The germline V gene encodes CDR1 SSHAT and CDR2 FNYEAQ (reference sequence). The CDR3 has 15 residues. CDR3 region: CASSRSTGPGGEQYF. The CDR3 bases are TGTGCTAGCAGCAGAAGTACAGGGCCCGGGGGGGAGCAGTACTTC.

V gene TRBV2 combines with J gene TRBJ1-6, with no clear D. Germline lookup yields CDR1 SNHLY and CDR2 FYNNEI. Trimming left V 3 bases short and J 10 bases short, with 16 bases between. The length of the CDR3 is 15 residues. This chain's CDR3 is CASSDNGPWQSPLHF. CDR3 in DNA: TGTGCCAGCAGTGACAATGGGCCCTGGCAGTCACCCCTCCACTTT.

This clone has a handful of counts. The J gene is TRBJ1-6, the V gene TRBV27; D gene unclear. V lost 2 bases, J lost 8 bases, and 7 bases lay in between. The CDR3 has 13 amino acids. CDR1 is MNHEY, CDR2 SMNVEV, per germline (reference sequence). The CDR3, as DNA: TGTGCCAGCAGTTTAGGAGTGGATTCACCCCTCCACTTT. Translating it yields CASSLGVDSPLHF.

This chain connects TRBV4-2 to TRBJ1-4; unclear D gene. The CDR3 extends over 18 amino acids. The germline gives CDR1 LGHNA, CDR2 YNFKEQ. V was pared by 0 bases and J by 5 bases, with 19 bases between. The CDR3 region has the DNA TGTGCCAGCAGCCAAGAGCGGGTTCATGGTGGCCCAAATGAAAAACTGTTTTTT. The encoded protein is CASSQERVHGGPNEKLFF.

The sample holds one count of this clone. The chain joins TRBV30 to TRBJ1-2; possible D gene TRBD1, 6 bases. This CDR3 region has 13 residues. The germline V and J ends were trimmed by 3 bases and 2 bases, with 10 bases remaining between them. CDR1 and CDR2 from the germline V gene are GTSNPN and SVGIG (reference sequence). The CDR3 spells CAWSRQENYGYTF. The CDR3 DNA reads as TGTGCCTGGAGCAGACAGGAGAACTATGGCTACACCTTC.

The chain has TRBV12-5 and TRBJ1-5; 8 bases are a match to TRBD1. The CDR3 contains 15 residues. V gave up 6 bases and J gave up 2 bases; unmatched junction bases: 6. CDR1 and CDR2 (germline): LGHNT, FRNRAP. The CDR3 here is CASGTDRGGNQPQHF. The CDR3 DNA is TGTGCTAGTGGCACAGACAGGGGTGGCAATCAGCCCCAGCATTTT.

This chain uses TRBV2 with TRBJ1-2; a weak D match, TRBD1 (5 bases). Germline assignment: CDR1 SNHLY and CDR2 FYNNEI. CDR3 size: 15 residues. V shed 7 bases and J shed 2 bases, with 17 bases lying between them. CDR3 nucleotide sequence: TGTGCCAGCATCCCCCTGGGGGGTATGAACTATGGCTACACCTTC. Amino acid sequence: CASIPLGGMNYGYTF.

This chain links TRBV2 with TRBJ2-5, with D perhaps TRBD2 (5 bases). CDR3 length: 14 amino acids. Trimming removed 6 bases at V and 1 base at J, with 12 bases between. The germline V gene encodes CDR1 SNHLY and CDR2 FYNNEI. CDR3 coding DNA: TGTGCCAGCAGGCCTAGCAGAATCCAAGAGACCCAGTACTTC. It codes for CASRPSRIQETQYF.

The chain uses TRBV7-9 and TRBJ1-1; 9 bases agree with TRBD1. Germline CDR1 reads SEHNR; CDR2 reads FQNEAQ (reference sequence). CDR3 length: 13 amino acids. Losses at the gene ends were 8 bases for V and 8 bases for J; bases not matched to a gene: 9. This CDR3 is CASEGQGVGEAFF. CDR3 bases: TGTGCCAGCGAGGGACAGGGCGTGGGCGAAGCTTTCTTT.

The J gene is TRBJ1-6, the V gene TRBV19, with 9 bases matching TRBD1. J lost 3 bases, V lost 10 bases, and 7 bases had no gene match. The CDR3 contains 15 residues. Germline-derived CDR1 and CDR2 are LNHDA and SQIVND (reference sequence). CDR3 DNA: TGTGCCACCCGCACAGGGGGCAACTATAATTCACCCCTCCACTTT. This translates into CATRTGGNYNSPLHF.